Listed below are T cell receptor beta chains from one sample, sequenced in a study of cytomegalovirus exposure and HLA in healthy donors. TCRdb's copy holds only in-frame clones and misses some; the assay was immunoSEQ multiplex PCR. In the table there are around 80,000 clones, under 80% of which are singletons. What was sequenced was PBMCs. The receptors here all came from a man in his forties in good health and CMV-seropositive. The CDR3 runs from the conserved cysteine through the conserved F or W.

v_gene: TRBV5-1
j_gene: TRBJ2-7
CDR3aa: CASSGGQGIYEQYF

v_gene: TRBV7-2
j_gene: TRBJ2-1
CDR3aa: CASIFIRGYTYNEQFF

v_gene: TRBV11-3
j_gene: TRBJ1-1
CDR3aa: CASSLSGGTEAFF

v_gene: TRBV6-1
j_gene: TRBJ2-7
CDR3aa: CASNQGYEQYF

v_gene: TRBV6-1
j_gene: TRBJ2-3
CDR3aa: CASSEALLVGGDTQYF

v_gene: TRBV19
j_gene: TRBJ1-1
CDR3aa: CASSAGGRTEAFF

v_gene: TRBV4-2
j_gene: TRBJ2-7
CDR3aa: CASSQSIGGYEQYF

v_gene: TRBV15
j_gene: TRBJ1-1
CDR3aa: CATSRVENTEAFF

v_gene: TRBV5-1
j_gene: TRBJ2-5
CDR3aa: CASSFNNDRGGTQYF

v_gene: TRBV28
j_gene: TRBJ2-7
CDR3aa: CASESASGLYEQYF

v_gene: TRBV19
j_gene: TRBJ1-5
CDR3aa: CASSLGRESSQPQHF

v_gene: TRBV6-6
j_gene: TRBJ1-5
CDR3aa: CASNFGRRYQPQHF

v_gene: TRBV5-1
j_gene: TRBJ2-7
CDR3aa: CASSIRQGAYEQYF

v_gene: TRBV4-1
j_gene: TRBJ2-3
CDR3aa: CASSPGLADTDTQYF

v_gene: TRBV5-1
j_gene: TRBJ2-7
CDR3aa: CASSRTSGQSNYEQYF

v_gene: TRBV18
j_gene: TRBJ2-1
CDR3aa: CASSPLRGAQNLFF

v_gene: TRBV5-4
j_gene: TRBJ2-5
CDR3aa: CASSSSVETQYF

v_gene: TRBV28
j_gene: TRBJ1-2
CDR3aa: CATEQGDYGYTF

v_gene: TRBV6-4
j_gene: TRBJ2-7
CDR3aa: CASPGTLYEQYF

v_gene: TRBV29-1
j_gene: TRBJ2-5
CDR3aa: CSVVGTSGISETQYF

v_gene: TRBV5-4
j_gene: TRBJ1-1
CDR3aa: CASTRGELNTEAFF

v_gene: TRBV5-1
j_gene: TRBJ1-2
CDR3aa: CASSLEDRGAGYTF

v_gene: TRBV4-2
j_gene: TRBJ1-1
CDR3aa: CASSPKARTLNTEAFF

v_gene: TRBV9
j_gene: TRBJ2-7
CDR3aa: CASSKLGLATHEQYF

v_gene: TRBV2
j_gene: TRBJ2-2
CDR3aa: CASNWDSPTGELFF

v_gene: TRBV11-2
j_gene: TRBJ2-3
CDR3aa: CASSRTGRRFDTQYF

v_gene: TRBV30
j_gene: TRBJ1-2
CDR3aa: CAWSVRGFGTASNYGYTF

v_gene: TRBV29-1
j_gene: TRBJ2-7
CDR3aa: CSVEDSSGSSEQYF

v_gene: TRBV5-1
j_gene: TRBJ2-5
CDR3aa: CASSWQRGEETQYF

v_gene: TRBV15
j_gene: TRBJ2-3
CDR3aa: CATSPRSGDPTDTQYF

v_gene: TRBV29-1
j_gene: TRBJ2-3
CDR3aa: CSVKAPEAGDTQYF

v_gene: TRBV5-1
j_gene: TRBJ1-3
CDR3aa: CASSFGPLNTGNTIYF

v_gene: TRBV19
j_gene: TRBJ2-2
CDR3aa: CASRSDYTFVGELFF

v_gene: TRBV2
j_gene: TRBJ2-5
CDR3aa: CASRGRDQETQYF

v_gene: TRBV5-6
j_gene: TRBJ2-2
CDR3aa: CASSWGVNTGELFF

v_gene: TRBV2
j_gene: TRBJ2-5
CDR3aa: CASSPTTDGMAQYF

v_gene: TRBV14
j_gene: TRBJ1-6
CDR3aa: CASSQVQGRSPLHF

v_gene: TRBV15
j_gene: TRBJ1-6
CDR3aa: CATSRDDSRDSPLHF

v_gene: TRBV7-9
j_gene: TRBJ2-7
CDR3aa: CASSPRDTYEQYF

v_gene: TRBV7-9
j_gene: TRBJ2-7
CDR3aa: CASSLDGPAGQYF

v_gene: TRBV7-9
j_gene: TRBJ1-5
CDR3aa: CASSLDRVNQPQHF

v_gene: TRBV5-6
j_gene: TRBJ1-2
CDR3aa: CASSRSGQGNYGYTF

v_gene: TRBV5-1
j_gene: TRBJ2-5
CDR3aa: CASSFQQGWETQYF

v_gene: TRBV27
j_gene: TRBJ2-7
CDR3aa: CASSLEIGVGYEQYF

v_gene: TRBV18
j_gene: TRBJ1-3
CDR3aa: CASSLGQATGNTIYF

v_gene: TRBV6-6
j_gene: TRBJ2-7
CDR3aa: CASTDSSGTGFYEQYF

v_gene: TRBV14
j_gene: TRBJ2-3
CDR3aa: CASSQDRSADTQYF

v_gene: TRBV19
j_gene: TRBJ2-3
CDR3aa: CATEGDTQYF